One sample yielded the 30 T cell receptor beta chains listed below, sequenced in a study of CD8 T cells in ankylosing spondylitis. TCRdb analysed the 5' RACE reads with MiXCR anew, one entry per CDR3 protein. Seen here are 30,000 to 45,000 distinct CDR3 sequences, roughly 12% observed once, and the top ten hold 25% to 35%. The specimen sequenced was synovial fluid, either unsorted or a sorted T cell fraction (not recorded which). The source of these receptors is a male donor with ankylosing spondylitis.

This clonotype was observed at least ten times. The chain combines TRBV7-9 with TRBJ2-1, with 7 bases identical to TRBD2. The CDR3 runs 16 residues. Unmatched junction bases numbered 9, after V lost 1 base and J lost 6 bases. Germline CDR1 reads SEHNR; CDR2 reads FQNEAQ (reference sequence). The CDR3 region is CASSLEGGPWFNEQFF. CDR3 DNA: TGTGCCAGCAGCTTAGAGGGAGGGCCCTGGTTCAATGAGCAGTTCTTC.

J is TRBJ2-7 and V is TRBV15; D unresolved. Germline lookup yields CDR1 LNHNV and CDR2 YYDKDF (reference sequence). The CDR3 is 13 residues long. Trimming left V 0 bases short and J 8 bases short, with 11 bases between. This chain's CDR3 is CATSRDLGEKQYF. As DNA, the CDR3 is TGTGCCACCAGCAGAGATTTGGGCGAAAAGCAGTACTTC.

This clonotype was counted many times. CDR3 amino acids: CASSVGTVSSYNEQFF. The CDR3 coding sequence is TGTGCCAGCAGCGTAGGGACCGTTAGCTCCTACAATGAGCAGTTCTTC. The chain joins TRBV9 to TRBJ2-1, with D uncertain. This CDR3 comprises 16 residues. CDR1 is SGDLS and CDR2 is YYNGEE in the germline V gene. V was clipped by 0 bases and J by 0 bases, with 10 bases between them.

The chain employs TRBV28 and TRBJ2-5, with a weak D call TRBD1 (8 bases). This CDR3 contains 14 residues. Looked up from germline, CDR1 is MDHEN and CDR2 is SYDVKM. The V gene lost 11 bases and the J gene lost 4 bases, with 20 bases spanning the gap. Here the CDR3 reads CAVSYRGGTETQYF. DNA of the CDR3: TGTGCCGTCAGCTACAGGGGGGGAACAGAGACCCAGTACTTC.

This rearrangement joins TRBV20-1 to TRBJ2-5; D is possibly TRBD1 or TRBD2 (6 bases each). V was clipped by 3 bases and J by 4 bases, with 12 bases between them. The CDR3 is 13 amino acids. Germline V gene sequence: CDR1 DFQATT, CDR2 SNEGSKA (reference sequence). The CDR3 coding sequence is TGCAGTGCTAGGGGGGGCCTGGGAGAGACCCAGTACTTC. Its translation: CSARGGLGETQYF.

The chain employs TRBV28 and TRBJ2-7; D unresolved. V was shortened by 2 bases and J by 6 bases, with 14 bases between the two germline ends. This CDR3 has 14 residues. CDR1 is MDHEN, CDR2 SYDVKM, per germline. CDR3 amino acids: CASSLGRAHREQYF. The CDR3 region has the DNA TGTGCCAGCAGTTTAGGAAGGGCTCATCGCGAGCAGTACTTC.

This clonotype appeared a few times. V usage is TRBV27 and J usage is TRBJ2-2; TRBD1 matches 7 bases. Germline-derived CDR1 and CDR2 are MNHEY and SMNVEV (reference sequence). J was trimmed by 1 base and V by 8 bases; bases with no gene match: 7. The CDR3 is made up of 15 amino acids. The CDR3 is CASGNRGRNTGELFF. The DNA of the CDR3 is TGTGCCAGCGGAAACAGGGGTAGGAACACCGGGGAGCTGTTTTTT.

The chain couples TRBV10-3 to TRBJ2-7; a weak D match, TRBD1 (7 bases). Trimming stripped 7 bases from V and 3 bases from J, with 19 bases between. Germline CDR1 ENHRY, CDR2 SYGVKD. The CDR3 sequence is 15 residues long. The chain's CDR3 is CAIKDRGTVFYEQYF. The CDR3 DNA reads TGTGCCATCAAAGACCGGGGGACAGTTTTCTACGAGCAGTACTTC.

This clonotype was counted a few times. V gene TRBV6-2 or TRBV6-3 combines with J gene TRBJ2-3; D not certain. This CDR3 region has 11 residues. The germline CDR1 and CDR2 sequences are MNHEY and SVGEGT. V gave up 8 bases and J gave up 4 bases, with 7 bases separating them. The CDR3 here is CASRSPDTQYF. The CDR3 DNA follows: TGTGCCAGCCGCTCCCCAGATACGCAGTATTTT.

The CDR3 sequence is CASSPEDSCTDTQYF. Here the CDR3 DNA reads TGTGCCAGCAGCCCCGAGGATAGCTGCACAGATACGCAGTATTTT. This chain joins TRBV6-4 and TRBJ2-3; no clear D gene. Germline CDR1 and CDR2: MRHNA and SNTAGT. Trimming removed 6 bases from V and 1 base from J, with 14 bases in between. This CDR3 contains 15 residues.

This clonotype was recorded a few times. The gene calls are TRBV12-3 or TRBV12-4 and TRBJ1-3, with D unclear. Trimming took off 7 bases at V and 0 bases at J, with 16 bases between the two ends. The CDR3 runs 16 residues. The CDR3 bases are TGTGCCAGCACCGGGGTGGGGTTATACTCTGGAAACACCATATATTTT. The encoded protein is CASTGVGLYSGNTIYF.

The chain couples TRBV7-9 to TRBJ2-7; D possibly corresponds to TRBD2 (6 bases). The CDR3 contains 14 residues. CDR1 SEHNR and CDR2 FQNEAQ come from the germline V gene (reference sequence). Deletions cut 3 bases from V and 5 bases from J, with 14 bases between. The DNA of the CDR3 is TGTGCCAGCAGCTTTTGGAGGGAAGTCCACGAGCAGTACTTC. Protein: CASSFWREVHEQYF.

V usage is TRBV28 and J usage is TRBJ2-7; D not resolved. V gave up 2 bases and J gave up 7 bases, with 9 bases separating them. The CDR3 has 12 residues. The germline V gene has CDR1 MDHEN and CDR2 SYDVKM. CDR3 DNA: TGTGCCAGCAGTTTAAATCTGGGGGAGCAGTACTTC. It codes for CASSLNLGEQYF.

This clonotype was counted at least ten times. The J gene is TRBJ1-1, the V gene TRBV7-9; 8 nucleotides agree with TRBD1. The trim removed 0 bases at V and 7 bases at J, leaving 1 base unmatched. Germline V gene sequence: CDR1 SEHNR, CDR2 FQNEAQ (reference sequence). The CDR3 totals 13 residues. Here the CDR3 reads CASSLAGTGEAFF. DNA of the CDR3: TGTGCCAGCAGCTTAGCCGGGACAGGTGAAGCTTTCTTT.

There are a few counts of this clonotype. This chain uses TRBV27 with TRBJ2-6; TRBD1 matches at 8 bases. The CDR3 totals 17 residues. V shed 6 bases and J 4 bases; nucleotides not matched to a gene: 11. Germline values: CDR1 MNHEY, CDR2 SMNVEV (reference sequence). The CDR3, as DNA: TGTGCCAGCAGCCCCAGGGGGCGCAGCTCAGGGGCCAACGTCCTGACTTTC. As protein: CASSPRGRSSGANVLTF. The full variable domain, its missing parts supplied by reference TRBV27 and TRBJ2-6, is EAQVTQNPRYLITVTGKKLTVTCSQNMNHEYMSWYRQDPGLGLRQIYYSMNVEVTDKGDVPEGYKVSRKEKRNFPLILESPSPNQTSLYFCASSPRGRSSGANVLTFGAGSRLTVL.

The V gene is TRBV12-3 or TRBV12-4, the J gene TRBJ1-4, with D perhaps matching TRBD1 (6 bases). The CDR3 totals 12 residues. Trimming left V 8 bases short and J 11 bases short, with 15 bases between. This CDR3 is CASSWAGVKLFF. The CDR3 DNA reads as TGTGCCAGCTCTTGGGCAGGGGTTAAACTGTTTTTT.

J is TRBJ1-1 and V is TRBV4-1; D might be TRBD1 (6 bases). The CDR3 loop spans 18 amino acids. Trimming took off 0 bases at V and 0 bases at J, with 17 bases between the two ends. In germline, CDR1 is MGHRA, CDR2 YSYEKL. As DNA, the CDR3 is TGCGCCAGCAGCCAAGAAAGGGGGTTGGCTCCAATGAACACTGAAGCTTTCTTT. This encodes CASSQERGLAPMNTEAFF.

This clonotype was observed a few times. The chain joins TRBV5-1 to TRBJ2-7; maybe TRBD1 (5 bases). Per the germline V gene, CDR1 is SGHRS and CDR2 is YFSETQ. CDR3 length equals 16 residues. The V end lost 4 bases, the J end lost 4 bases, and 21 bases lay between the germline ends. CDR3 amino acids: CASSPPSGAKRYEQYF. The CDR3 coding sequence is TGCGCCAGCAGCCCCCCGAGTGGGGCGAAGAGGTACGAGCAGTACTTC.

The CDR3 region has the DNA TGTGCCAGCAGCTTAGTGGGACAGGGCTACGAGCAGTACTTC. Its translation: CASSLVGQGYEQYF. The V call is TRBV7-2, the J call TRBJ2-7, with 9 bases matching TRBD1. This CDR3 is 14 amino acids long. In germline, CDR1 is SGHTA, CDR2 FQGNSA. V was clipped by 1 base and J by 3 bases; unmatched bases: 1.

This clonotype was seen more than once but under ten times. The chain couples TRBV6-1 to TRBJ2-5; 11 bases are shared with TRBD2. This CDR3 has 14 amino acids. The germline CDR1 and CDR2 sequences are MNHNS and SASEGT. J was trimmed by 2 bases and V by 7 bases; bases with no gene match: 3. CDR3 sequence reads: CASTIAGGQETQYF. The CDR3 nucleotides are TGTGCCAGCACAATAGCGGGAGGGCAAGAGACCCAGTACTTC.

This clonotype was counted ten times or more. The CDR3 loop is CASSQDRAGGPSTDTQYF. CDR3 sequence (DNA): TGTGCCAGCAGCCAAGATAGAGCGGGAGGGCCCTCGACAGATACGCAGTATTTT. The V gene is TRBV3-1, the J gene TRBJ2-3; 10 bases map to TRBD2. CDR1 is LGHDT, CDR2 YNNKEL, per germline (reference sequence). V was clipped by 0 bases and J by 3 bases; unmatched bases: 9. The CDR3 runs 18 residues.

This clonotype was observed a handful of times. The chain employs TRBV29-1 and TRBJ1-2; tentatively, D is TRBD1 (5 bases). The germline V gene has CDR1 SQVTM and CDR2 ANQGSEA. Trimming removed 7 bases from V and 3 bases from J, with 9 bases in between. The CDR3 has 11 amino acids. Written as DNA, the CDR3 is TGCAGCGGCAGGGTCGACTATGGCTACACCTTC. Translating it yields CSGRVDYGYTF. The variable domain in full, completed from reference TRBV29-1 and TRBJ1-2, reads SAVISQKPSRDICQRGTSLTIQCQVDSQVTMMFWYRQQPGQSLTLIATANQGSEATYESGFVIDKFPISRPNLTFSTLTVSNMSPEDSSIYLCSGRVDYGYTFGSGTRLTVV.

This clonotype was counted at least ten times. This chain's CDR3 is CASSLPSGGAFNEQFF. The CDR3 DNA reads as TGTGCCAGCAGCTTGCCAAGCGGGGGGGCTTTCAATGAGCAGTTCTTC. J is TRBJ2-1 and V is TRBV5-5, with 10 nucleotides matching TRBD2. The CDR3 length is 16 residues. J was trimmed by 6 bases and V by 1 base; bases with no gene match: 7. Germline V gene data show CDR1 as SGHKS and CDR2 as YYEKEE (reference sequence).

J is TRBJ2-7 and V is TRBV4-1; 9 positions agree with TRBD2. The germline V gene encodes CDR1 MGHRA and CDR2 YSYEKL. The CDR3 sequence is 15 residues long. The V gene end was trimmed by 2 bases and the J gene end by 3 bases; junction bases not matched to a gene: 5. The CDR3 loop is CASSQRASGNYEQYF. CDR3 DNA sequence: TGCGCCAGCAGCCAAAGGGCTAGCGGGAACTACGAGCAGTACTTC.

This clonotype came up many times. In DNA, the CDR3 is TGTGCCAGCTCACCATCCCAAGCCTACGAGCAGTACTTC. Protein product: CASSPSQAYEQYF. The J gene is TRBJ2-7, the V gene TRBV18; D ambiguous. The CDR3 is 13 amino acids. The germline V gene encodes CDR1 KGHSH and CDR2 LQKENI. V lost 2 bases and J lost 2, with 7 bases in between.

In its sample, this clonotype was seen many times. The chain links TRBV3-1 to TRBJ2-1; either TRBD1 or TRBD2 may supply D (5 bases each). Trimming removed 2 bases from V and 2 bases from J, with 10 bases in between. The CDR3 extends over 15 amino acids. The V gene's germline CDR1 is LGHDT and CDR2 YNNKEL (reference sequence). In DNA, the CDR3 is TGTGCCAGCAGCCAAACCGGGGACCCCTACAATGAGCAGTTCTTC. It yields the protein CASSQTGDPYNEQFF.

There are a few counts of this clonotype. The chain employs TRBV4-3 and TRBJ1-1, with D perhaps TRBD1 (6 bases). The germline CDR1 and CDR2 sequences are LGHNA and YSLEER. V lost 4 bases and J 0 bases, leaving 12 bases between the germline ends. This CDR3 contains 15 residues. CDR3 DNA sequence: TGCGCCAGCAGCCTACAGGGCGAACTGAACACTGAAGCTTTCTTT. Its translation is CASSLQGELNTEAFF.

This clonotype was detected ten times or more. CDR3 protein: CASSIRGTGELFF. CDR3 nucleotide sequence: TGTGCCAGCAGTATACGAGGGACCGGGGAGCTGTTTTTT. The chain couples TRBV28 to TRBJ2-2; TRBD2 is a possible D gene (5 bases). CDR3 length: 13 residues. Germline-derived CDR1 and CDR2 are MDHEN and SYDVKM. Trimming cost V 5 bases and J 5 bases, with 9 bases left between them.

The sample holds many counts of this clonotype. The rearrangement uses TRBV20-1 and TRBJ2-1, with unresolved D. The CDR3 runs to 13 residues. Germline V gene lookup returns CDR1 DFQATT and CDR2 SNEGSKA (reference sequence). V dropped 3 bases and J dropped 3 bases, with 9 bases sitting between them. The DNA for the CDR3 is TGCAGTGCTAGCTTCCCCAGCTACAATGAGCAGTTCTTC. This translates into CSASFPSYNEQFF.

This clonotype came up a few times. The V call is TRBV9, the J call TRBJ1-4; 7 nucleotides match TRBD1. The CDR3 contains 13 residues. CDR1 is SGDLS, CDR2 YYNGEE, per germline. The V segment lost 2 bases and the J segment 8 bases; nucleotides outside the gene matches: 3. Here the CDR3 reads CASSVTGKEKLFF. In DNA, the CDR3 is TGTGCCAGCAGCGTGACAGGGAAGGAAAAACTGTTTTTT.